The 3 T cell receptor beta chains in this list originate from one sample, sequenced in a study of tumor and adjacent non-tumor tissue in lung cancer. No cell sorting was done before RNA was extracted from the tissue. Three rounds of nested PCR, following a modified ARM-PCR protocol, produced the TCRbeta library. One entry per CDR3 protein results from TCRdb running MiXCR on the multiplex PCR reads. Here the sample spans under 100,000 distinct CDR3 sequences, roughly 75% being singletons. The sample was lung tumor tissue. These receptors all stem from a woman aged 65 to 85 with non-small cell lung cancer.

This clonotype was detected a few times. A read error is possible here, since a much larger clone lies one base away. The chain recombines TRBV6-2 or TRBV6-3 with TRBJ1-1; D might be TRBD1 (5 bases). V was trimmed by 5 bases and J by 7 bases, leaving 17 bases between them. The CDR3 runs 14 residues. In germline, CDR1 is MNHEY, CDR2 SVGEGT. The CDR3 is CASSRRLVGDEAFF. CDR3 DNA sequence: TGTGCCAGCAGTCGCCGACTGGTGGGGGATGAAGCTTTCTTT.

For this clonotype: A junction end diverges from the germline sequence, so it may reflect a read error. The rearrangement uses TRBV5-5 and TRBJ2-1; 8 bases are a match to TRBD1. This CDR3 region has 15 residues. Looked up from germline, CDR1 is SGHKS and CDR2 is YYEKEE (reference sequence). CDR3: CANSYTGGSYNEQFF. The CDR3, as DNA: TGTGCCAACAGCTATACAGGGGGTTCCTACAATGAGCAGTTCTTC.

V and J are TRBV11-2 and TRBJ1-2; a weak D match, TRBD1 (5 bases). Germline V gives CDR1 SGHAT, CDR2 FQNNGV. This CDR3 has 13 residues. CDR3 sequence: CSCSTTGVSGYTF. The CDR3, as DNA: TGTTCCTGCAGCACCACAGGAGTCTCCGGCTACACCTTC.